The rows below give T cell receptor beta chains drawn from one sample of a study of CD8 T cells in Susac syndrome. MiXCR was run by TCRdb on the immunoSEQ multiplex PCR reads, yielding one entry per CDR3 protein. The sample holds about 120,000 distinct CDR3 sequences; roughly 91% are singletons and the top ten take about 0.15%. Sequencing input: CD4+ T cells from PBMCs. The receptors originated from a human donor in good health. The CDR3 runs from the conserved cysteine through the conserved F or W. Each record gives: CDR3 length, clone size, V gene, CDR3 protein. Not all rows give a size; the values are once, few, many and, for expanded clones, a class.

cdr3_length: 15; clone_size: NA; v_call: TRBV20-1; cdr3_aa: CSVPTPNTHTGELFF
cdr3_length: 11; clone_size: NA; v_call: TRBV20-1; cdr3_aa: CSAGRGETQYF
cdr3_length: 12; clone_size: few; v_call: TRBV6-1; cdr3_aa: CASTGFGYEQYF
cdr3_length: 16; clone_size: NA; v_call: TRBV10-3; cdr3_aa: CAIRGDSFSGANVLTF
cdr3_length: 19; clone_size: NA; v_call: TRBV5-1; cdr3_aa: CASSPSSGGRPSGFGEQFF
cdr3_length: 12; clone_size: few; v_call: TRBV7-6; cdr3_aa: CASSPSEETQYF
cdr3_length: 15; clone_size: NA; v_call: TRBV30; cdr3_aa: CAWSVMGLAGEEQFF
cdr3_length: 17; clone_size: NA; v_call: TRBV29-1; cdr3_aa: CSVEDREGQHSGNTIYF
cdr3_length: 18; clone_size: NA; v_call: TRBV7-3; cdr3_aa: CASSSRSSGGVNTDTQYF
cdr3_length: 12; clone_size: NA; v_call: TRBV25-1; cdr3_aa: CASSEYEGEQFF
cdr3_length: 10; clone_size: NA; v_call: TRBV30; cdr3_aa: CAWSADTQYF
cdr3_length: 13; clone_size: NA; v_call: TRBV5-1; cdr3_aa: CASSSGQGVEQFF
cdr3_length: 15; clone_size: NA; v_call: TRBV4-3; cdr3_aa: CASSRLGTGGRGYTF
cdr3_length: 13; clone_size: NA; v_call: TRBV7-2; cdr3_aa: CASRLAGEETQYF
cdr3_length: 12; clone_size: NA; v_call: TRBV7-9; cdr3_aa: CASSSGSDFQYF
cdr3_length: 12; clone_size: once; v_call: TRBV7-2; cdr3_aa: CASSPGLRELFF
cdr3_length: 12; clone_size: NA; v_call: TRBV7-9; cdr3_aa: CASSKDREKLFF
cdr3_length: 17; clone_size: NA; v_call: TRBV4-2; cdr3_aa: CASSQEPGGPEQETQYF
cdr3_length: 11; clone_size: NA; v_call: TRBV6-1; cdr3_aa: CASSDHTGYTF
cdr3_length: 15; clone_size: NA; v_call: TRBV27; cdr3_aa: CASSLYGEGSGELFF
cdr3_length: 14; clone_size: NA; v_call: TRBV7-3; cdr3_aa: CASSTSGASETQYF
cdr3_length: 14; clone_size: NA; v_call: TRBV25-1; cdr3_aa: CASRGVGTNEKLLF
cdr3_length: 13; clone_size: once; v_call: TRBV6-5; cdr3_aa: CASGARFNYGYTF
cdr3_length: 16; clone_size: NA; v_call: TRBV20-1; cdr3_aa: CSARDPRPTPGETQYF
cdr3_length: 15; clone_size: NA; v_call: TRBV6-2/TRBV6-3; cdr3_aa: CASSQQGGSNQPQHF
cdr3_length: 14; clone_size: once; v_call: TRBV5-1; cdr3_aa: CASSAGTVRGEQYF
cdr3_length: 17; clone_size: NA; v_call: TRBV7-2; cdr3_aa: CASSLYRAAEGDYGYTF
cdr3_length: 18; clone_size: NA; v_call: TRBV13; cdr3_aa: CASSFHPSAGGRLYEQYF
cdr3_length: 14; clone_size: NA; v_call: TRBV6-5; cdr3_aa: CASSKTGGSQPQHF
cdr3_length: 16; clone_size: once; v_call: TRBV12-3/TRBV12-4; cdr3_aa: CASSPTRGAGGQPQHF
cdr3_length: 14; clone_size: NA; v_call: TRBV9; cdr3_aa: CASSPETGVNEQFF
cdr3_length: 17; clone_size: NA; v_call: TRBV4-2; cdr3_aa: CASSQGRASGGNYEQYF
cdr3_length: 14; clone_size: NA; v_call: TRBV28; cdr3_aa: CASSFRTRGTEAFF
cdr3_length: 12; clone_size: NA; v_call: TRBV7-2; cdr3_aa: CASSLEAFGYTF
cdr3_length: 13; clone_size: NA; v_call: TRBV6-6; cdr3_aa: CASSTDAGYGYTF
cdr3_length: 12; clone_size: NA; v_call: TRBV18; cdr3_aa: CASSPPADTQYF
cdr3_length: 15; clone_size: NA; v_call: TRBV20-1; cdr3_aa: CSATSYMTGVDGYTF
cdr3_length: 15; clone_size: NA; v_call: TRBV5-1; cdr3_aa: CASRVPGQGTDTQYF
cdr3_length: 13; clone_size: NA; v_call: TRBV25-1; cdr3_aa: CASSEDRVLGYTF
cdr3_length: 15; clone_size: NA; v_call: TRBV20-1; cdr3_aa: CSASGPRGSNQPQHF
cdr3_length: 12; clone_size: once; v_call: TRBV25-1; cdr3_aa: CASSELTGGYTF
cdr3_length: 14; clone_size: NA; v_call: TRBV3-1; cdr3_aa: CASSRTGFRDTQYF
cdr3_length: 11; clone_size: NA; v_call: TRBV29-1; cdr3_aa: CSVQMVNEQFF
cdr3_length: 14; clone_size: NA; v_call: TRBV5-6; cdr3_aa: CASSLREPFREQYF
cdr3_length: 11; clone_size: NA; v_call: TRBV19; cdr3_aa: CASGGLFEQYF
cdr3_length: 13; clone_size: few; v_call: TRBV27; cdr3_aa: CASSLQDSYEQYF
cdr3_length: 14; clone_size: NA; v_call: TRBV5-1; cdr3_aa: CASSLGQEGDTQYF
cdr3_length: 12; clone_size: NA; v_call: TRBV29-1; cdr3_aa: CSVVKVLETQYF
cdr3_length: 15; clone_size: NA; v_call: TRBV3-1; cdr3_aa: CASSQDIEGWGGYTF
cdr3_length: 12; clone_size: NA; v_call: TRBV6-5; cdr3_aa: CASSLQGSPLHF
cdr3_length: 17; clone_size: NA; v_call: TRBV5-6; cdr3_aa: CASSATQGWISNQPQHF
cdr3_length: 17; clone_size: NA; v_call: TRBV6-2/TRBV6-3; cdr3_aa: CASSLNPDRSSYNEQFF
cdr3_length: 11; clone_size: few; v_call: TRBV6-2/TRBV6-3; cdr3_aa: CASRTGGEQYF
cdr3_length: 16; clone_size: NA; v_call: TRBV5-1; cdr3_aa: CASTSWTDSSYNEQFF